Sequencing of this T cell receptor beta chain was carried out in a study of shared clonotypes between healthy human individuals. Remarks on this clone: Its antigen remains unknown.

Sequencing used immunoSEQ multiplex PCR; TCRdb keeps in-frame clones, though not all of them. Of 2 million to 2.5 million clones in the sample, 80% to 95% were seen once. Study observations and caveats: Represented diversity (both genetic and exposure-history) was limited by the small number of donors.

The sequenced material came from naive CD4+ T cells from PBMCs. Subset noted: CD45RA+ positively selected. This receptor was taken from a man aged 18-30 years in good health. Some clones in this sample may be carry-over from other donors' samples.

CDR3 coding DNA: TGCGCCAGCAGCCACGCCCGGGGCCCTAAAGAGACCCAGTACTTC. The encoded protein is CASSHARGPKETQYF. The chain joins TRBV4-1 to TRBJ2-5, with D perhaps assigned TRBD1 or TRBD2 (5 bases each). This CDR3 has 15 residues. The ends were cut back, 3 bases at V and 3 bases at J, with 14 bases in the middle. The V gene's germline CDR1 is MGHRA and CDR2 YSYEKL.